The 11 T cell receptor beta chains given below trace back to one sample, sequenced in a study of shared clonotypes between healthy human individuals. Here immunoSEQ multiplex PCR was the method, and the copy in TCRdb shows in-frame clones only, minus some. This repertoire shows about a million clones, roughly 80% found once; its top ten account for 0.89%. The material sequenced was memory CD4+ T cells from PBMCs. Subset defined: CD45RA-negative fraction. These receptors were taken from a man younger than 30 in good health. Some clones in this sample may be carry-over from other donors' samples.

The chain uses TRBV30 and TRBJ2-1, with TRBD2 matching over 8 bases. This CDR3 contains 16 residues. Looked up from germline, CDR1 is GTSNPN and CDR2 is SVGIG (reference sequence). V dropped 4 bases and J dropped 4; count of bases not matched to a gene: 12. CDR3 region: CAWTPLGRAGYNEQFF. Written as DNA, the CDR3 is TGTGCCTGGACCCCCCTCGGGAGGGCCGGATACAATGAGCAGTTCTTC.

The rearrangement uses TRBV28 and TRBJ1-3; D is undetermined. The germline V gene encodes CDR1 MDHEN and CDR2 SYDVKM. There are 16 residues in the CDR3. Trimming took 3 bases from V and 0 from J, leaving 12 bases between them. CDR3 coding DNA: TGTGCCAGCAGTTTGAGGCAGGCGAGCTCTGGAAACACCATATATTTT. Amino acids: CASSLRQASSGNTIYF.

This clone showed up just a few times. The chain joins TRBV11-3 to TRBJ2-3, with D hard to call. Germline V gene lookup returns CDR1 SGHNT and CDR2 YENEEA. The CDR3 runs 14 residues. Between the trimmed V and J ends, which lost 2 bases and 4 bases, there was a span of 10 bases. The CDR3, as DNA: TGTGCCAGCAGCTTATCGGGTACCTCAGATACGCAGTATTTT. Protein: CASSLSGTSDTQYF.

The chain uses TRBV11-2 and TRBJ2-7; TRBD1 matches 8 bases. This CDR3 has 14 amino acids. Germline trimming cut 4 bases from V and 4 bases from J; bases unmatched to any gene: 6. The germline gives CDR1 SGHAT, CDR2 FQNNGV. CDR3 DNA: TGTGCCAGCAGCTATGGACAGGGACGTTACGAGCAGTACTTC. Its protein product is CASSYGQGRYEQYF.

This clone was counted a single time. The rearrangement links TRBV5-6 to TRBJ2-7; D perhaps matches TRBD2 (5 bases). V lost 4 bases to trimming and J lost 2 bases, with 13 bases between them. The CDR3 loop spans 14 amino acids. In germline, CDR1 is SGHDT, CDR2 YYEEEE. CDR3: CASSTGLSAYEQYF. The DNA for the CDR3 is TGTGCCAGCAGCACCGGACTTTCGGCCTACGAGCAGTACTTC.

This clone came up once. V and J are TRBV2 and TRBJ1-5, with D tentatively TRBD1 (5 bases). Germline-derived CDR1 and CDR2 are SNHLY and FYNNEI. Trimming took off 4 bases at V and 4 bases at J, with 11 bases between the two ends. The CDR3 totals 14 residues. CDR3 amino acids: CASSVRQINQPQHF. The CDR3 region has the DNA TGTGCCAGCAGTGTCCGACAGATAAATCAGCCCCAGCATTTT.

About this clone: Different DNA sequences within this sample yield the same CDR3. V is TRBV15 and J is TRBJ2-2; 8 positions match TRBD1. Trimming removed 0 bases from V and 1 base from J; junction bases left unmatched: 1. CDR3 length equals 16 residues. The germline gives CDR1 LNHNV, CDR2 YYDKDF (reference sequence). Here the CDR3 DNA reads TGTGCCACCAGCAGAGATGGGACAGGGAACACCGGGGAGCTGTTTTTT. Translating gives CATSRDGTGNTGELFF. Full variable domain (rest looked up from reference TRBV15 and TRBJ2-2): DAMVIQNPRYQVTQFGKPVTLSCSQTLNHNVMYWYQQKSSQAPKLLFHYYDKDFNNEADTPDNFQSRRPNTSFCFLDIRSPGLGDTAMYLCATSRDGTGNTGELFFGEGSRLTVL.

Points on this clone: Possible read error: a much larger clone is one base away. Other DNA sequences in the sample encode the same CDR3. This CDR3 reads CASSPDRYYGYTF. In DNA form, the CDR3 reads TGTGCCAGCAGTCCGGACAGGTACTATGGCTACACCTTC. This chain joins TRBV28 and TRBJ1-2; 7 positions agree with TRBD1. The CDR3 spans 13 residues. Germline V gene lookup returns CDR1 MDHEN and CDR2 SYDVKM. V lost 5 bases and J lost 3; bases outside the gene matches: 3.

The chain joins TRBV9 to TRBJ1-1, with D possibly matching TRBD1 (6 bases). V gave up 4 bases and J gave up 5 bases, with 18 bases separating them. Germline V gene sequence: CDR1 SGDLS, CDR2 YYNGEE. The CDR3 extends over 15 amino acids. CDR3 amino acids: CASSPWEGGLTEAFF. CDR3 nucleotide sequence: TGTGCCAGCAGCCCCTGGGAGGGGGGCCTGACTGAAGCTTTCTTT.

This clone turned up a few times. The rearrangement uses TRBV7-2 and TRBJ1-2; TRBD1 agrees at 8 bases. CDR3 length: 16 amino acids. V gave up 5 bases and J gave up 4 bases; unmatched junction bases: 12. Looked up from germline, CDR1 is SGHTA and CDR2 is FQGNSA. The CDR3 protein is CASSPNGRGRSYGYTF. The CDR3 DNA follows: TGTGCCAGCAGCCCAAATGGCAGGGGGCGAAGCTATGGCTACACCTTC.

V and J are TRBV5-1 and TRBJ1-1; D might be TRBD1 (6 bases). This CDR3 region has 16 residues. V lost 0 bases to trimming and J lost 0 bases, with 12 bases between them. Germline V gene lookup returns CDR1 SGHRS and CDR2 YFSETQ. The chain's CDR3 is CASSLEAGVLNTEAFF. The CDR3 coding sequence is TGCGCCAGCAGCTTGGAGGCAGGGGTTTTGAACACTGAAGCTTTCTTT.